This section outlines one T cell receptor beta chain sequence together with its context. Repertoires were generated with immunoSEQ multiplex PCR, while TCRdb's copy carries only in-frame clones and drops some. The table records roughly 160,000 clones, more than 75% of them present only once. This record comes from a study of blood T cell repertoires in COVID-19. As for the study in general: The analysed material was cDNA or gDNA that came from T cells, B-cell-depleted T cells, or PBMCs.

V lost 2 bases to trimming and J lost 0 bases, with 6 bases between them. Looked up from germline, CDR1 is SGHAT and CDR2 is FQDESV (reference sequence). The CDR3 sequence is 14 residues long. This clonotype was obtained from a woman between 50 and 59 years old with COVID-19, enrolled during active disease. This sequence joins TRBV11-1 and TRBJ2-3; D unresolved. The sequencing sample was made of peripheral blood. As DNA, the CDR3 is TGTGCCAGCAGCTTAAGTACTAGCACAGATACGCAGTATTTT. Residues: CASSLSTSTDTQYF.